This TCR beta chain originates from a study of vaccination effects on CD4 cells after COVID-19. Overall study context: Post-vaccine specimens arrived a median 72 days past the second dose. Study-level results: Among infection- and vaccine-induced clones, marked clonal contraction occurred late after vaccination. From healthy vaccinees, only 1 of 255 vaccine-induced clones also reacted to common cold coronaviruses.

V shed 6 bases and J shed 5 bases, with 13 bases lying between them. There are 14 residues in the CDR3. Germline-derived CDR1 and CDR2 are SGHAT and FQNNGV. The data were produced by immunoSEQ multiplex PCR, yet TCRdb's version contains in-frame clones alone and is incomplete. The data show 64,000 or so clones, with roughly 80% seen just once and 1.5% to 2% held by the top ten. ViraFEST assay sequencing came after antigen-specific CD4+ T cells were expanded with viral peptide pools. The culture ran for about 10 days, and then CD4+ T cells were isolated. Either the BNT162b2 or mRNA-1273 vaccine was given to participants in two doses. The authors exchanged half the medium for IL-2 medium on days 3 and 7. As regards this clone: The antigen remains unidentified.

This specimen consisted of CD4+ T cells from PBMCs cultured with HCoV-OC43 spike peptides, obtained after COVID-19 vaccination. Described subset: HCoV-OC43 spike overlapping peptide pool stimulation. The chain uses TRBV11-2 and TRBJ2-2; no firm D call. The clonotype was recovered from a human donor who received a COVID-19 vaccine. In DNA form, the CDR3 reads TGTGCCAGCAGTCCTAGTCGTGTTACCGGGGAGCTGTTTTTT. Protein product: CASSPSRVTGELFF.